These 16 T cell receptor beta chains were sequenced from one sample in a study of cytomegalovirus exposure and HLA in healthy donors. Data came from immunoSEQ multiplex PCR; TCRdb stores just in-frame clones and leaves some out. This table holds approximately 60,000 clones, 90% found once. Source material: PBMCs. Receptor source: a man between 18 and 35 years old in good health and CMV-seronegative.

This chain joins TRBV7-2 and TRBJ2-3; TRBD2 is a possible D gene (7 bases). Per the germline V gene, CDR1 is SGHTA and CDR2 is FQGNSA. V was shortened by 4 bases and J by 3 bases, with 20 bases between the two germline ends. This CDR3 spans 17 amino acids. CDR3 loop: CASSSMGGPALTDTQYF. DNA for the CDR3: TGTGCCAGCAGCTCGATGGGGGGGCCAGCGCTGACAGATACGCAGTATTTT.

The chain combines TRBV7-2 with TRBJ1-5; TRBD1 agrees at 7 bases. The germline V gene encodes CDR1 SGHTA and CDR2 FQGNSA. The CDR3 has 16 amino acids. Trimming at V came to 5 bases and at J to 3 bases, leaving 10 bases not matched to a gene. Here the CDR3 reads CASSPRERGLNQPQHF. DNA for the CDR3: TGTGCCAGCAGCCCACGGGAGAGGGGGCTCAATCAGCCCCAGCATTTT.

The V call is TRBV5-6, the J call TRBJ1-3, with 7 bases identical to TRBD1. The CDR3 runs to 13 residues. Germline CDR1 reads SGHDT; CDR2 reads YYEEEE. The trim removed 2 bases at V and 6 bases at J, leaving 2 bases unmatched. This CDR3 reads CASSLGTENTIYF. CDR3 nucleotides: TGTGCCAGCAGCTTAGGGACAGAAAACACCATATATTTT.

The rearrangement uses TRBV2 and TRBJ1-5, with 8 bases lining up with TRBD1. This CDR3 has 16 amino acids. The germline CDR1 and CDR2 sequences are SNHLY and FYNNEI. Germline trimming cut 6 bases from V and 4 bases from J; bases unmatched to any gene: 11. CDR3 sequence: CASRDRAPILNQPQHF. The CDR3 DNA reads TGTGCCAGCAGGGACAGGGCGCCGATACTAAATCAGCCCCAGCATTTT.

The V gene is TRBV7-2, the J gene TRBJ1-2; D unclear. From germline, CDR1 is SGHTA and CDR2 FQGNSA. The CDR3 extends over 14 amino acids. Trimming cost V 1 base and J 8 bases, with 14 bases left between them. The CDR3 spells CASSLVMNPGGYTF. The CDR3 nucleotides are TGTGCCAGCAGCTTAGTTATGAACCCGGGGGGCTACACCTTC.

This clone was counted only a few times. The genes are TRBV2 and TRBJ1-5; the match to TRBD1 covers 7 bases. The CDR3 contains 15 residues. J was trimmed by 4 bases and V by 6 bases; bases with no gene match: 9. In germline, CDR1 is SNHLY, CDR2 FYNNEI. CDR3 in amino acids: CASRSDRVANQPQHF. In nucleotides, the CDR3 is TGTGCCAGCAGATCTGACAGGGTGGCGAATCAGCCCCAGCATTTT.

The V and J genes are TRBV5-6 and TRBJ2-1, with 14 positions matching TRBD2. This CDR3 is built from 16 residues. The germline CDR1 and CDR2 sequences are SGHDT and YYEEEE. V was clipped by 3 bases and J by 5 bases; unmatched bases: 4. CDR3 residues: CASSWGLAGVNNEQFF. The CDR3 DNA is TGTGCCAGCAGCTGGGGACTAGCGGGAGTAAACAATGAGCAGTTCTTC. Supplemented by reference TRBV5-6 and TRBJ2-1, the full variable domain reads DAGVTQSPTHLIKTRGQQVTLRCSPKSGHDTVSWYQQALGQGPQFIFQYYEEEERQRGNFPDRFSGHQFPNYSSELNVNALLLGDSALYLCASSWGLAGVNNEQFFGPGTRLTVL.

This clone was detected only once. The chain joins TRBV28 to TRBJ2-7; 11 nucleotides match TRBD1. Germline CDR1 reads MDHEN; CDR2 reads SYDVKM. This CDR3 is built from 14 residues. J was trimmed by 5 bases and V by 5 bases; bases with no gene match: 5. This CDR3 reads CASSGGQGANEQYF. The CDR3 DNA sequence: TGTGCCAGCAGTGGAGGACAGGGGGCTAACGAGCAGTACTTC. The full variable domain, with the rest looked up from reference TRBV28 and TRBJ2-7, is DVKVTQSSRYLVKRTGEKVFLECVQDMDHENMFWYRQDPGLGLRLIYFSYDVKMKEKGDIPEGYSVSREKKERFSLILESASTNQTSMYLCASSGGQGANEQYFGPGTRLTVT.

The rearrangement links TRBV28 to TRBJ1-3; possible D gene TRBD1, 6 bases. This CDR3 contains 18 residues. The V gene lost 7 bases and the J gene lost 0 bases, with 22 bases spanning the gap. CDR1 is MDHEN and CDR2 is SYDVKM in the germline V gene. The CDR3 DNA is TGTGCCAGCATGGGGGGGGCGGGAGCCCGCCACTCTGGAAACACCATATATTTT. Translated: CASMGGAGARHSGNTIYF. The full variable domain, with the rest looked up from reference TRBV28 and TRBJ1-3, is DVKVTQSSRYLVKRTGEKVFLECVQDMDHENMFWYRQDPGLGLRLIYFSYDVKMKEKGDIPEGYSVSREKKERFSLILESASTNQTSMYLCASMGGAGARHSGNTIYFGEGSWLTVV.

The J gene is TRBJ1-1, the V gene TRBV6-5; 10 bases fit TRBD1. CDR1 is MNHEY, CDR2 SVGAGI, per germline. The CDR3 is 15 residues long. The trim removed 2 bases at V and 1 base at J, leaving 1 base unmatched. This chain's CDR3 is CASSYGDRGNTEAFF. CDR3 coding DNA: TGTGCCAGCAGTTACGGGGACAGGGGGAACACTGAAGCTTTCTTT.

This clone was detected only a few times. V gene TRBV2 combines with J gene TRBJ2-1; D might be TRBD2 (5 bases). Germline CDR1 SNHLY, CDR2 FYNNEI. Trimming took off 0 bases at V and 2 bases at J, with 8 bases between the two ends. This CDR3 region has 15 residues. As DNA, the CDR3 is TGTGCCAGCAGTGAAGCGGGAGCTACCTACAATGAGCAGTTCTTC. It codes for CASSEAGATYNEQFF.

This clone is a singleton in its sample. The J gene is TRBJ1-5, the V gene TRBV11-2; 9 bases map to TRBD1. Germline assignment: CDR1 SGHAT and CDR2 FQNNGV. The ends lost 5 bases at V and 7 bases at J; junction bases unmatched: 9. The CDR3 consists of 15 residues. The CDR3 bases are TGTGCCAGCAGCGGCGGGACAGGGAAGGGGCAGCCCCAGCATTTT. Translating gives CASSGGTGKGQPQHF.

This rearrangement joins TRBV14 to TRBJ2-5, with unresolved D. CDR1 is SGHDN, CDR2 FVKESK, per germline. The CDR3 covers 15 residues. V was trimmed by 8 bases and J by 5 bases, leaving 21 bases between them. CDR3 sequence (DNA): TGTGCCAGCGGAAAAGAAAACATATACGGGGAGACCCAGTACTTC. The encoded protein is CASGKENIYGETQYF.

The gene calls are TRBV11-2 and TRBJ2-7, with D possibly being TRBD1 (5 bases). This CDR3 contains 12 residues. Deletions cut 6 bases from V and 9 bases from J, with 15 bases between. Germline CDR1 is SGHAT and CDR2 is FQNNGV. The CDR3 DNA reads TGTGCCAGCAGTTGGACATCTCCTTTGCAGTACTTC. Translated, it gives CASSWTSPLQYF.

This rearrangement joins TRBV7-9 to TRBJ2-1; TRBD2 matches at 8 bases. The CDR3 sequence is 16 residues long. Germline CDR1 reads SEHNR; CDR2 reads FQNEAQ (reference sequence). The V and J ends lost 1 base and 7 bases, in that order; junction bases with no gene match: 9. CDR3: CASSLGASGSLNEQFF. CDR3 nucleotide sequence: TGTGCCAGCAGCTTAGGAGCCAGCGGGAGTTTGAATGAGCAGTTCTTC.

This clone was counted a single time. For the CDR3, the DNA is TGTGCCAGCAGCCAACAGGGCGCCTATGGCTACACCTTC. Residues: CASSQQGAYGYTF. The chain recombines TRBV28 with TRBJ1-2; the D gene is possibly TRBD1 (6 bases). Germline CDR1 reads MDHEN; CDR2 reads SYDVKM. This CDR3 contains 13 residues. V lost 6 bases to trimming and J lost 4 bases, with 12 bases between them.